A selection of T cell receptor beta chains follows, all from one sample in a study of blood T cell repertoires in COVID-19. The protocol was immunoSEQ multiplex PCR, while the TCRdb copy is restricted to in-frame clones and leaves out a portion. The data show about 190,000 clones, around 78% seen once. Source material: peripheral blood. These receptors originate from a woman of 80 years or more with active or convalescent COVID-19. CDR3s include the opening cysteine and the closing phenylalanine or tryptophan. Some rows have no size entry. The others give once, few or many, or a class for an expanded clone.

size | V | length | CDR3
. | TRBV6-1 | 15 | CASSEWDRGTYEQYF
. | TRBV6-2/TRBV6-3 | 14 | CASSYTGQGVPQYF
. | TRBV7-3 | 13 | CASSLPGAGELFF
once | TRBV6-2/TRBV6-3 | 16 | CASSPVRVQATYEQYF
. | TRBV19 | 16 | CASSIAGVRSYNEQFF
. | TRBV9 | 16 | CASSVVESGGGSGYTF
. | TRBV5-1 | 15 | CASSSGQGIIGELFF
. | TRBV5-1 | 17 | CASRRGTSGGPTGELFF
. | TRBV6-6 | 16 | CASSPGQGPTNEKLFF
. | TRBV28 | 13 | CASSWGVTDTQYF
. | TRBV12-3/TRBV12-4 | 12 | CASSAITGELFF
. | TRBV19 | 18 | CASSIDPGTGGRGGELFF
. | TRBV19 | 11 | CASRSTGQAFF
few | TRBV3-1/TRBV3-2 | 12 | CASSRAGAEAFF
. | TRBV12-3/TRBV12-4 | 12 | CASSSGGNTIYF
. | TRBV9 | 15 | CASNQQGSGSYEQYF
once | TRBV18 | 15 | CASSPVSRATGELFF
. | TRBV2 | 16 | CASSPGLAGRTGELFF
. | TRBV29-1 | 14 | CSVDGAPSTGELFF
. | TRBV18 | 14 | CASSPGYREGEQYF
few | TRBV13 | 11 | CASSQRLVAFF
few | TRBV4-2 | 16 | CASSQEVRSGGSPLHF
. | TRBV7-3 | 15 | CASRGTGSRNQPQHF
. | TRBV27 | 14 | CASSLGPFWDTQYF
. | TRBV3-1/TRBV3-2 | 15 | CASSHPPPSTDTQYF
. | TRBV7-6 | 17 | CASSFPQLGQRNTEAFF
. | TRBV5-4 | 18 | CASSPGTSGGPLRETQYF
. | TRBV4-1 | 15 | CASSQSSGSGNTIYF
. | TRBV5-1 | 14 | CASSLQGVSYGYTF
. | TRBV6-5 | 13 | CASSLTGSGLYTF
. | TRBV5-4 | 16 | CASSLENSGTKNIQYF
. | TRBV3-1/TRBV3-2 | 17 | CASSYHRGQSYNSPLHF
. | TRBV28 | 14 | CASSFRNSRNTIYF
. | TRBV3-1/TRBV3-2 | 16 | CASSQAFGPAAGELFF
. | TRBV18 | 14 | CASSQPTGYNEQFF
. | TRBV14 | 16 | CASSSDSGPPHNEQFF
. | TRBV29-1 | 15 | CSVWPQGLALATQYF
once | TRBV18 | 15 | CASSPTPNTPEKLFF
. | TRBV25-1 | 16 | CASSESPGQGSYEQYF
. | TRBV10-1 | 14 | CASSESGRNSPLHF
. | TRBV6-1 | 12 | CASSERGNTIYF
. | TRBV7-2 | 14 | CASSLATGGNTIYF
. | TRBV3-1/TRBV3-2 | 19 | CASSQGDRGHLVSGNTIYF
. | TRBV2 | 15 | CASSEGLAGGNEQFF
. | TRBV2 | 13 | CASLGVGGDEQFF
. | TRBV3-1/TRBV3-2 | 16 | CASSTTSGGITDTQYF
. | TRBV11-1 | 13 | CASSLQENTEAFF
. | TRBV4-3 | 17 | CASSQEYSDRGVYEQYF
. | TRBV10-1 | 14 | CASPFLSSTDTQYF
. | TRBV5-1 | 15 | CASALWGGPWETQYF